The rows below give T cell receptor beta chains drawn from one sample of a study of T cell responses to AZD1222 COVID-19 vaccine. The repertoire was sequenced with immunoSEQ multiplex PCR; TCRdb's copy has only in-frame clones and lacks some. Seen here are roughly 150,000 clones, just under 95% observed once, and the top ten hold roughly 1.5%. This specimen was peripheral blood, taken on day 0 of AZD1222 vaccination. The source is an adult in good health. CDR3s include the opening cysteine and the closing phenylalanine or tryptophan. The order of the fields is CDR3 DNA, CDR3 protein, D gene, CDR3 length, clone size, V gene, J gene. D genes are given only for firm matches. Size is omitted from some rows. Given values are once, few, many or a class for expanded clones.

cdr3_nt: TGTGCCAGCAGAACAATACCGGGGACAGGGTATTTGTACGAGCAGTACTTC
cdr3_aa: CASRTIPGTGYLYEQYF
d_call: TRBD1
cdr3_length: 17
clone_size: .
v_call: TRBV27
j_call: TRBJ2-7

cdr3_nt: TGCAGCGTTGACAGGGATGGTGGCTACACCTTC
cdr3_aa: CSVDRDGGYTF
d_call: .
cdr3_length: 11
clone_size: once
v_call: TRBV29-1
j_call: TRBJ1-2

cdr3_nt: TGTGCCAGTAGTACTGGGGCCAACGTCCTGACTTTC
cdr3_aa: CASSTGANVLTF
d_call: .
cdr3_length: 12
clone_size: .
v_call: TRBV19
j_call: TRBJ2-6

cdr3_nt: TGTGCCTGGAGTATGGGAGCTAATCAGCCCCAGCATTTT
cdr3_aa: CAWSMGANQPQHF
d_call: .
cdr3_length: 13
clone_size: .
v_call: TRBV30
j_call: TRBJ1-5

cdr3_nt: TGTGCCAGTAGTTTCGCGGGACTTAACTATGGCTACACCTTC
cdr3_aa: CASSFAGLNYGYTF
d_call: .
cdr3_length: 14
clone_size: .
v_call: TRBV19
j_call: TRBJ1-2

cdr3_nt: TGTGCCAGCAGCCCCCCCGGGCGGGAGGTCTGGGAGCAGTACTTC
cdr3_aa: CASSPPGREVWEQYF
d_call: TRBD2
cdr3_length: 15
clone_size: few
v_call: TRBV11-1
j_call: TRBJ2-7

cdr3_nt: TGCGCCAGCAGCCCCTGGGCCAGCGACTATAGCAATCAGCCCCAGCATTTT
cdr3_aa: CASSPWASDYSNQPQHF
d_call: .
cdr3_length: 17
clone_size: .
v_call: TRBV5-1
j_call: TRBJ1-5

cdr3_nt: TGTGCCAGCAGCAGACAGGGGGGGAACACTGAAGCTTTCTTT
cdr3_aa: CASSRQGGNTEAFF
d_call: TRBD1
cdr3_length: 14
clone_size: .
v_call: TRBV7-3
j_call: TRBJ1-1

cdr3_nt: TGTGCTGGGGGGGCCACAGATACGCAGTATTTT
cdr3_aa: CAGGATDTQYF
d_call: .
cdr3_length: 11
clone_size: .
v_call: TRBV11-2
j_call: TRBJ2-3

cdr3_nt: TGTGCCTGGAGTGGGGCAGTCTACGAGCAGTACTTC
cdr3_aa: CAWSGAVYEQYF
d_call: .
cdr3_length: 12
clone_size: .
v_call: TRBV30
j_call: TRBJ2-7

cdr3_nt: TGTGCCGATACTAGGGCCACCCAACCGGGACAGGGATACGAGCAGTACTTC
cdr3_aa: CADTRATQPGQGYEQYF
d_call: TRBD1
cdr3_length: 17
clone_size: .
v_call: TRBV25-1
j_call: TRBJ2-7

cdr3_nt: TGTGCCAGCAGCCGGGACAGGGGGAATGTCTATGGCTACACCTTC
cdr3_aa: CASSRDRGNVYGYTF
d_call: TRBD1
cdr3_length: 15
clone_size: few
v_call: TRBV16
j_call: TRBJ1-2

cdr3_nt: TGTGCCAGCAGCTTAGGGACAGGGACGGATTCACCCCTCCACTTT
cdr3_aa: CASSLGTGTDSPLHF
d_call: TRBD1
cdr3_length: 15
clone_size: .
v_call: TRBV7-2
j_call: TRBJ1-6

cdr3_nt: TGTGCCAGCTCCGAGGCGACCACCTACAATGAGCAGTTCTTC
cdr3_aa: CASSEATTYNEQFF
d_call: .
cdr3_length: 14
clone_size: .
v_call: TRBV11-2
j_call: TRBJ2-1

cdr3_nt: TGTGCTAGTGGTTTTGAGCAGGGTCTGGCAGATACGCAGTATTTT
cdr3_aa: CASGFEQGLADTQYF
d_call: .
cdr3_length: 15
clone_size: .
v_call: TRBV12-5
j_call: TRBJ2-3

cdr3_nt: TGTGCCAGCAGACCGACCGGGTCTCGCGGTTGCGTCTTT
cdr3_aa: CASRPTGSRGCVF
d_call: .
cdr3_length: 13
clone_size: .
v_call: TRBV11-2
j_call: TRBJ1-1

cdr3_nt: TGTGCCAGCAGACCTACTGGGGGGGCTGGCTACACCTTC
cdr3_aa: CASRPTGGAGYTF
d_call: .
cdr3_length: 13
clone_size: .
v_call: TRBV6-4
j_call: TRBJ1-2

cdr3_nt: TGTGCCAGCAGTTCAGCTAGCGGGACCTCCGACGAGCAGTACTTC
cdr3_aa: CASSSASGTSDEQYF
d_call: TRBD2
cdr3_length: 15
clone_size: .
v_call: TRBV9
j_call: TRBJ2-7

cdr3_nt: TGTGCCAGCAGCCAGGGACTTCAAGAGACCCAGTACTTC
cdr3_aa: CASSQGLQETQYF
d_call: .
cdr3_length: 13
clone_size: .
v_call: TRBV5-4
j_call: TRBJ2-5

cdr3_nt: TGTGCCCAAAGCAGGGAAGCGTCTCGGACAGATACGCAGTATTTT
cdr3_aa: CAQSREASRTDTQYF
d_call: .
cdr3_length: 15
clone_size: .
v_call: TRBV2
j_call: TRBJ2-3

cdr3_nt: TGTGCCAGCAGCAGAGACAGGGAACGGGCTTTCTTT
cdr3_aa: CASSRDRERAFF
d_call: TRBD1
cdr3_length: 12
clone_size: .
v_call: TRBV11-2
j_call: TRBJ1-1

cdr3_nt: TGTGCCAGTAGACCAGGGGACAGGGCAACTAATGAAAAACTGTTTTTT
cdr3_aa: CASRPGDRATNEKLFF
d_call: TRBD1
cdr3_length: 16
clone_size: .
v_call: TRBV19
j_call: TRBJ1-4

cdr3_nt: TGTGCCAGCCAAGGCATCAGGGTCTCTGGAAACACCATATATTTT
cdr3_aa: CASQGIRVSGNTIYF
d_call: .
cdr3_length: 15
clone_size: .
v_call: TRBV25-1
j_call: TRBJ1-3

cdr3_nt: TGTGCCAGCAGTCCTATAGGTCTAGCGGGAGGGATGGAGGAGCAGTACTTC
cdr3_aa: CASSPIGLAGGMEEQYF
d_call: TRBD2
cdr3_length: 17
clone_size: .
v_call: TRBV27
j_call: TRBJ2-7

cdr3_nt: TGTGCCAGCAGCCAAGGGGGACAGTTGTCGGAGACCCAGTACTTC
cdr3_aa: CASSQGGQLSETQYF
d_call: TRBD1
cdr3_length: 15
clone_size: .
v_call: TRBV3-1/TRBV3-2
j_call: TRBJ2-5

cdr3_nt: TGTGCCAGCAGCTTAGGGGCAGATCAAGAGACCCAGTACTTC
cdr3_aa: CASSLGADQETQYF
d_call: .
cdr3_length: 14
clone_size: .
v_call: TRBV7-2
j_call: TRBJ2-5

cdr3_nt: TGTGCCAGCAGCCAAGATCGGGTCCACAATTCACCCCTCCACTTT
cdr3_aa: CASSQDRVHNSPLHF
d_call: .
cdr3_length: 15
clone_size: few
v_call: TRBV3-1/TRBV3-2
j_call: TRBJ1-6

cdr3_nt: TGTGCCACCAGTGACCCTCAGTACAACTATGGCTACACCTTC
cdr3_aa: CATSDPQYNYGYTF
d_call: .
cdr3_length: 14
clone_size: .
v_call: TRBV24-1
j_call: TRBJ1-2

cdr3_nt: TGTGCCAGCAGCTTATTGGGGGGGGGCACAGATACGCAGTATTTT
cdr3_aa: CASSLLGGGTDTQYF
d_call: TRBD2
cdr3_length: 15
clone_size: few
v_call: TRBV7-6
j_call: TRBJ2-3

cdr3_nt: TGTGCCAGCAGCGTCCAAGGCGGCTTTAATGAAAAACTGTTTTTT
cdr3_aa: CASSVQGGFNEKLFF
d_call: .
cdr3_length: 15
clone_size: once
v_call: TRBV7-2
j_call: TRBJ1-4

cdr3_nt: TGTGCCAGCAGCCCTGTCCCCTACAATGAGCAGTTCTTC
cdr3_aa: CASSPVPYNEQFF
d_call: .
cdr3_length: 13
clone_size: .
v_call: TRBV7-8
j_call: TRBJ2-1

cdr3_nt: TGTGCCAGCAGCTTTGAGGGGGCTGGGTTCGAGCAGTACTTC
cdr3_aa: CASSFEGAGFEQYF
d_call: TRBD1
cdr3_length: 14
clone_size: .
v_call: TRBV7-9
j_call: TRBJ2-7

cdr3_nt: TGTGCCAGCAGCCAAGCGGCCGGGAAAACCTACGAGCAGTACTTC
cdr3_aa: CASSQAAGKTYEQYF
d_call: .
cdr3_length: 15
clone_size: .
v_call: TRBV3-1/TRBV3-2
j_call: TRBJ2-7

cdr3_nt: TGTGCCAGTAGAGACGACAGAGGAGCAACTAATGAAAAACTGTTTTTT
cdr3_aa: CASRDDRGATNEKLFF
d_call: .
cdr3_length: 16
clone_size: .
v_call: TRBV19
j_call: TRBJ1-4

cdr3_nt: TGTGCTAGTGGTTTGGTACAAGGGGTGGACTATGGCTACACCTTC
cdr3_aa: CASGLVQGVDYGYTF
d_call: .
cdr3_length: 15
clone_size: few
v_call: TRBV12-5
j_call: TRBJ1-2

cdr3_nt: TGTGCCAGTAGTGCTGTGGGGGGACCCTATGCTGAAGCTTTCTTT
cdr3_aa: CASSAVGGPYAEAFF
d_call: .
cdr3_length: 15
clone_size: .
v_call: TRBV19
j_call: TRBJ1-1

cdr3_nt: TGCGCCAGCAGCTTCACAGGGGGCGAAACTGAAGCTTTCTTT
cdr3_aa: CASSFTGGETEAFF
d_call: TRBD1
cdr3_length: 14
clone_size: once
v_call: TRBV5-1
j_call: TRBJ1-1

cdr3_nt: TGTGCCAGCAGTGAGTGGGGGGGCAATTATCAGCCCCAGCATTTT
cdr3_aa: CASSEWGGNYQPQHF
d_call: .
cdr3_length: 15
clone_size: once
v_call: TRBV2
j_call: TRBJ1-5

cdr3_nt: TGTGCCAGCACTCTCCAGGAGATTCAGCCCCAGCATTTT
cdr3_aa: CASTLQEIQPQHF
d_call: .
cdr3_length: 13
clone_size: .
v_call: TRBV6-5
j_call: TRBJ1-5

cdr3_nt: TGTGCCAGCAGCCATCTACGAATGGGGGGTGGCCGTGGAAACACCATATATTTT
cdr3_aa: CASSHLRMGGGRGNTIYF
d_call: .
cdr3_length: 18
clone_size: .
v_call: TRBV3-1/TRBV3-2
j_call: TRBJ1-3

cdr3_nt: TGTGCCAGCAGCCCCCGCGGGGGGAACGCTGAAGCTTTCTTT
cdr3_aa: CASSPRGGNAEAFF
d_call: .
cdr3_length: 14
clone_size: .
v_call: TRBV9
j_call: TRBJ1-1

cdr3_nt: TGTGCCAGCTCACCATACGGGCAAATGAGTGCGGACTATGGCTACACCTTC
cdr3_aa: CASSPYGQMSADYGYTF
d_call: .
cdr3_length: 17
clone_size: .
v_call: TRBV18
j_call: TRBJ1-2

cdr3_nt: TGTGCCAGCAGCCGGCCGGGACTAGCAGCCGCGAACACCGGGGAGCTGTTTTTT
cdr3_aa: CASSRPGLAAANTGELFF
d_call: TRBD2
cdr3_length: 18
clone_size: .
v_call: TRBV3-1/TRBV3-2
j_call: TRBJ2-2

cdr3_nt: TGCGCCAGCAGCCAAGGAGTTAAGGCGAATCAATATGGCTACACCTTC
cdr3_aa: CASSQGVKANQYGYTF
d_call: .
cdr3_length: 16
clone_size: .
v_call: TRBV4-3
j_call: TRBJ1-2

cdr3_nt: TGCGCCAGCAGCTTGGGGGATCTGACCTATAATTCACCCCTCCACTTT
cdr3_aa: CASSLGDLTYNSPLHF
d_call: .
cdr3_length: 16
clone_size: .
v_call: TRBV5-1
j_call: TRBJ1-6

cdr3_nt: TGTGCCAGCAGCCTGACTTTTACAGGGACTGGAAACACCATATATTTT
cdr3_aa: CASSLTFTGTGNTIYF
d_call: .
cdr3_length: 16
clone_size: .
v_call: TRBV4-2
j_call: TRBJ1-3

cdr3_nt: TGTGCCAGCAGCGGCCGAAGGACAGATTCGGGTTCACCCCTCCACTTT
cdr3_aa: CASSGRRTDSGSPLHF
d_call: .
cdr3_length: 16
clone_size: .
v_call: TRBV9
j_call: TRBJ1-6

cdr3_nt: TGTGCCAGCAGCTTAGATGGATATAGCAATCAGCCCCAGCATTTT
cdr3_aa: CASSLDGYSNQPQHF
d_call: .
cdr3_length: 15
clone_size: once
v_call: TRBV7-2
j_call: TRBJ1-5

cdr3_nt: TGTGCCAGCAGCTTAGTAGCGGGGGATACGCAGTATTTT
cdr3_aa: CASSLVAGDTQYF
d_call: TRBD2
cdr3_length: 13
clone_size: .
v_call: TRBV7-2
j_call: TRBJ2-3

cdr3_nt: TGTGCCAGCAGGGACAGGGGCTACGAGCAGTACTTC
cdr3_aa: CASRDRGYEQYF
d_call: TRBD1
cdr3_length: 12
clone_size: .
v_call: TRBV6-5
j_call: TRBJ2-7

cdr3_nt: TGCGCCAGCAGCGATCCCTTGACAGGGGGGGACGAGCAGTACTTC
cdr3_aa: CASSDPLTGGDEQYF
d_call: TRBD1
cdr3_length: 15
clone_size: once
v_call: TRBV5-1
j_call: TRBJ2-7

cdr3_nt: TGTGCCAGCAGCCTTGGGGGGACAGGTGGAAACACCATATATTTT
cdr3_aa: CASSLGGTGGNTIYF
d_call: TRBD1
cdr3_length: 15
clone_size: .
v_call: TRBV7-2
j_call: TRBJ1-3

cdr3_nt: TGTGCCAGCAGTTATCGGGGGATCTCTGGGGCCAACGTCCTGACTTTC
cdr3_aa: CASSYRGISGANVLTF
d_call: .
cdr3_length: 16
clone_size: .
v_call: TRBV6-2/TRBV6-3
j_call: TRBJ2-6

cdr3_nt: TGTGCCAGCAGTTCGATCATCTCCTACGAGCAGTACTTC
cdr3_aa: CASSSIISYEQYF
d_call: .
cdr3_length: 13
clone_size: .
v_call: TRBV5-4
j_call: TRBJ2-7

cdr3_nt: TGTGCCAGCAGCTCTCCGATGACCCTCGCCAAAAACATTCAGTACTTC
cdr3_aa: CASSSPMTLAKNIQYF
d_call: .
cdr3_length: 16
clone_size: .
v_call: TRBV7-9
j_call: TRBJ2-4